This TCR beta chain was captured in a study of blood T cell repertoires in COVID-19 (dated by TCRdb to 2019 to 2021). Notes on the research overall: Samples from collaborators originated in the United States, Italy and Spain and spanned both the acute and convalescent phases of COVID-19. Subjects who had been exposed to COVID-19, were actively infected with it, or had recovered from it provided the deeply sampled blood TCRbeta repertoires that made up the dataset. Where available, HLA class I and class II types were obtained from metadata supplied by the sample provider rather than from assay-based typing. The samples were drawn from two sources: the first 160 participants of the ongoing ImmuneRACE study, and 1,000 to 1,500 subjects contributed by 6 global collaborators. Nearly every sample came with metadata listing a de-identified subject ID, COVID-19 status, age in years and sex. The repertoires were released in a freely available public database meant as a resource for research on the immune response to SARS-CoV-2. The prospective study material was composed of cDNA or gDNA derived from T cells, B-cell-depleted T cells, or PBMCs.

Concerning this clone itself: What antigen it recognizes has not been identified. Base qualities are not at hand, and no much larger clone is one base apart.

The germline V gene sets CDR1 to MNHEY and CDR2 to SVGAGI. V and J are trimmed by 5 bases and 4 bases, and the gene matches miss 6 bases of the junction. The CDR3 holds 15 amino acids from the cysteine to the phenylalanine. Here the CDR3 DNA is all that survives: 45 bases in frame from base 1. Collaborating institutions collected whole blood in K2EDTA tubes following their own protocols. For TCRbeta analysis, collaborators shipped samples in one of three forms: frozen whole blood, isolated PBMCs, or DNA extracted from either of those sample types. The immunoSEQ Assay, a bias-controlled multiplex PCR, was used to amplify TCRbeta CDR3 regions from genomic DNA. On the study's bioinformatics: Nucleated cell counts per sample were estimated from amplification of reference gene primers within the assay. To quantify the absolute abundance of each unique TCRbeta CDR3 rearrangement, sequence reads were collapsed and filtered. For each sample, productive Simpson clonality was calculated as the square root of Simpson's diversity index over productive rearrangements. In TCRdb, the immuneACCESS table is reduced to in-frame sequences with V and J assigned. These tables do not hold every clone; where another copy was compared, an unresolved V gene accounts for under half, and the others remain unexplained. D and trimming were read from the DNA, whereas the V and J calls and clone size are those reported in that table. This sample lists 200,000 to 250,000 clones; 84% were detected once. The ten top clones hold under 5% of the sample.

What the work shows at the level of the full study, not this receptor alone: Clinical and demographic metadata were provided uncurated, with the amount varying by source and participant.

Recombination connected TRBV6-5 to TRBJ1-5, and 9 junction bases match TRBD1. Sequenced sample: peripheral blood. This clonotype was sampled from a man aged 50-59 years with acute or convalescent COVID-19. The CDR3 protein: CASSPGTGMNQPQHF. In nucleotides, the sequence is TGTGCCAGCAGTCCCGGGACAGGGATGAATCAGCCCCAGCATTTT.